This passage covers 5 T cell receptor beta chains from one sample sequenced in a study of T cell responses to AZD1222 COVID-19 vaccine. The table came from immunoSEQ multiplex PCR; TCRdb's copy has only in-frame clones and leaves some out. The data contain tens of thousands of clones, 86% of them seen just once; the ten biggest clones take up approximately 16%. This material consisted of peripheral blood, taken on day 0 of AZD1222 vaccination. These receptors all stem from an adult in good health.

CDR3 coding DNA: TGCAGTGCTGCAAGCGGGAGGGAGCAGTTCTTC. Encoded protein: CSAASGREQFF. This chain links TRBV20-1 with TRBJ2-1, with 9 bases matching TRBD2. The CDR3 contains 11 residues. V lost 5 bases, J lost 10 bases, and 3 bases stayed unmatched. Per germline, CDR1 DFQATT and CDR2 SNEGSKA (reference sequence).

This sequence joins TRBV6-2 or TRBV6-3 and TRBJ1-5; a possible D gene is TRBD1 (5 bases). V was shortened by 3 bases and J by 7 bases, with 10 bases between the two germline ends. Germline lookup yields CDR1 MNHEY and CDR2 SVGEGT. CDR3 size: 13 residues. The CDR3 protein is CASSYTQGQPQHF. The CDR3, as DNA: TGTGCCAGCAGTTATACCCAGGGACAGCCCCAGCATTTT.

The gene calls are TRBV4-3 and TRBJ1-6; no definite D call. The CDR3 length is 13 residues. Per the germline V gene, CDR1 is LGHNA and CDR2 is YSLEER. Trimming cost V 1 base and J 10 bases, with 8 bases left between them. This chain's CDR3 is CASSQGDVSPLHF. As DNA, the CDR3 is TGCGCCAGCAGCCAAGGAGACGTGTCACCCCTCCACTTT.

This clone was seen more than once but under ten times. The J gene is TRBJ1-1, the V gene TRBV6-2 or TRBV6-3; 9 nucleotides agree with TRBD1. Trimming removed 5 bases from V and 5 bases from J; junction bases left unmatched: 9. Germline loops: CDR1 MNHEY, CDR2 SVGEGT. The CDR3 totals 15 residues. The CDR3 sequence is CASSPRTGEGTEAFF. CDR3 bases: TGTGCCAGCAGTCCGCGGACAGGGGAGGGAACTGAAGCTTTCTTT.

The gene calls are TRBV28 and TRBJ1-4, with D perhaps TRBD1 (5 bases). Deletions cut 1 base from V and 6 bases from J, with 21 bases between. Germline CDR1 reads MDHEN; CDR2 reads SYDVKM. The CDR3 is 18 amino acids. CDR3 sequence: CASSLFWEVYLGDEKLFF. In DNA, the CDR3 is TGTGCCAGCAGTTTATTTTGGGAGGTCTATTTGGGGGATGAAAAACTGTTTTTT.